A selection of T cell receptor beta chains follows, all from one sample in a study of OX40 agonist ivuxolimab in advanced cancers. Measured with immunoSEQ multiplex PCR; TCRdb has only the in-frame clones, and not every one. The sample yields 40,000 to 50,000 clones, 87% seen once. Here the sequenced sample was CD4+ or CD8+ T cells sorted from blood, taken in a trial of the OX40 agonist ivuxolimab. Receptor source: an adult with an advanced solid tumor such as melanoma, head and neck, liver or kidney cancer. The CDR3 runs from the conserved cysteine through the conserved F or W. D genes are given only for firm matches. The size field is filled for only some rows; it gives once, few, many or a size class.

J gene	clone size	V gene	D gene	CDR3 protein	CDR3 DNA
TRBJ2-1	-	TRBV20-1	-	CSAPVYNEQFF	TGCAGTGCTCCCGTTTACAATGAGCAGTTCTTC
TRBJ2-5	-	TRBV6-1	-	CASSETGNSETQYF	TGTGCCAGCAGTGAGACCGGGAATTCAGAGACCCAGTACTTC
TRBJ2-7	-	TRBV11-2	-	CASREGAGRGEQYF	TGTGCCAGCAGAGAGGGGGCGGGAAGGGGCGAGCAGTACTTC
TRBJ1-3	-	TRBV25-1	-	CASSLTGNTIYF	TGTGCCAGCAGCCTAACTGGAAACACCATATATTTT
TRBJ2-5	-	TRBV10-1	-	CASSEGAGYGETQYF	TGCGCCAGCAGTGAGGGGGCAGGGTACGGGGAGACCCAGTACTTC
TRBJ1-5	few	TRBV19	-	CASSGNQPQHF	TGTGCCAGTAGTGGCAATCAGCCCCAGCATTTT
TRBJ2-7	-	TRBV28	TRBD2	CASLAGPPRYEQYF	TGTGCCAGCCTAGCGGGGCCGCCTCGCTACGAGCAGTACTTC
TRBJ2-2	-	TRBV11-2	TRBD1	CASRVGQGNTGELFF	TGTGCCAGCAGAGTAGGACAGGGGAACACCGGGGAGCTGTTTTTT
TRBJ2-1	-	TRBV7-2	TRBD2	CASSYRTSGGAPEQFF	TGTGCCAGCAGCTATCGGACTAGCGGGGGGGCCCCTGAGCAGTTCTTC
TRBJ1-2	-	TRBV2	-	CASKREGGTNYGYTF	TGTGCCAGCAAACGGGAGGGGGGGACTAACTATGGCTACACCTTC
TRBJ1-4	-	TRBV29-1	-	CSVEAGRSEKLFF	TGCAGCGTTGAGGCAGGGAGGAGTGAAAAACTGTTTTTT
TRBJ1-6	-	TRBV9	-	CASSPNGGYSPLHF	TGTGCCAGCAGCCCCAACGGGGGTTATTCACCCCTCCACTTT
TRBJ1-2	-	TRBV28	-	CASSPDYGYTF	TGTGCCAGCAGTCCCGACTATGGCTACACCTTC
TRBJ2-5	-	TRBV6-1	-	CASSDLTGTKGETQYF	TGTGCCAGCAGTGACCTCACCGGGACCAAAGGGGAGACCCAGTACTTC
TRBJ2-7	-	TRBV14	-	CASSQRDGSYEQYF	TGTGCCAGCAGCCAACGAGACGGTTCCTACGAGCAGTACTTC
TRBJ1-1	-	TRBV9	-	CASSVRGGNTEAFF	TGTGCCAGCAGCGTGAGGGGAGGGAACACTGAAGCTTTCTTT
TRBJ1-5	-	TRBV12-5	TRBD1	CASGRGQGGQPQHF	TGTGCTAGTGGCCGGGGACAGGGCGGTCAGCCCCAGCATTTT
TRBJ2-1	-	TRBV7-7	-	CASSRGSNLGNEQFF	TGTGCCAGCAGCCGAGGATCCAATTTAGGGAATGAGCAGTTCTTC
TRBJ1-1	once	TRBV7-2	-	CASSLIQLNTEAFF	TGTGCCAGCAGCTTAATACAGCTGAACACTGAAGCTTTCTTT
TRBJ2-1	-	TRBV4-2	TRBD2	CASSQRRGGNEQFF	TGTGCCAGCAGCCAGAGGCGGGGGGGCAATGAGCAGTTCTTC
TRBJ2-1	-	TRBV6-6	TRBD1	CASSRQGNEQFF	TGTGCCAGCAGTCGACAGGGTAATGAGCAGTTCTTC
TRBJ2-7	-	TRBV7-3	-	CASSLATEQYF	TGTGCCAGCAGCTTAGCGACGGAGCAGTACTTC
TRBJ2-7	-	TRBV7-9	-	CASSLFSGRDEQYF	TGTGCCAGCAGCTTATTCTCAGGACGAGACGAGCAGTACTTC
TRBJ2-1	-	TRBV5-5	TRBD1	CASSLGTGNEQFF	TGTGCCAGCAGCTTGGGGACAGGGAATGAGCAGTTCTTC
TRBJ2-1	-	TRBV5-1	-	CASSLTAARVPSSYNEQFF	TGCGCCAGCAGCTTGACCGCCGCTAGAGTACCGAGCTCCTACAATGAGCAGTTCTTC
TRBJ2-3	-	TRBV4-1	TRBD2	CASSNIAGGADTQYF	TGCGCCAGCAGTAATATAGCGGGAGGCGCAGATACGCAGTATTTT
TRBJ1-2	-	TRBV29-1	TRBD1	CSVEAQGNYGYTF	TGCAGCGTTGAAGCACAGGGGAACTATGGCTACACCTTC
TRBJ2-5	-	TRBV7-9	-	CASSFQETQYF	TGTGCCAGCAGCTTCCAAGAGACCCAGTACTTC
TRBJ2-7	-	TRBV19	-	CASSMGQGAFEQYF	TGTGCCAGTAGTATGGGTCAGGGTGCGTTCGAGCAGTACTTC
TRBJ2-6	once	TRBV5-1	-	CASSPSGSDRVTGANVLTF	TGCGCCAGCAGCCCCAGTGGATCCGACCGAGTGACTGGGGCCAACGTCCTGACTTTC
TRBJ2-5	-	TRBV2	-	CASSARRETQYF	TGTGCCAGCAGTGCGCGGCGGGAGACCCAGTACTTC